A single sample is the source of the 10 T cell receptor beta chains below, sequenced in a study of cytomegalovirus exposure and HLA in healthy donors. This PCR relied on a set of 60 Vbeta primers and 13 Jbeta primers. TCRdb keeps only in-frame clones here, not all; method: immunoSEQ multiplex PCR. Of about 190,000 clones in the sample, around 67% were seen once. The sample was PBMCs. The receptors stem from a woman between 25 and 40 years old in good health and CMV-seropositive.

This chain links TRBV7-9 with TRBJ1-6; D unresolved. The V end lost 1 base, the J end lost 8 bases, and 6 bases lay between the germline ends. Germline V gives CDR1 SEHNR, CDR2 FQNEAQ (reference sequence). This CDR3 has 13 amino acids. The CDR3 here is CASSLGGDSPLHF. In DNA form, the CDR3 reads TGTGCCAGCAGCTTAGGGGGAGATTCACCCCTCCACTTT.

V usage is TRBV5-6 and J usage is TRBJ2-1; 9 nucleotides line up with TRBD2. The CDR3 has 16 residues. Germline CDR1 SGHDT, CDR2 YYEEEE. J lost 5 bases, V lost 5 bases, and 11 bases had no gene match. The CDR3 sequence: CASRSLAGPPHNEQFF. CDR3 DNA: TGTGCCAGCAGGTCACTAGCGGGCCCCCCGCACAATGAGCAGTTCTTC.

This chain joins TRBV4-1 and TRBJ2-1, with a weak D call TRBD2 (6 bases). The V and J ends lost 1 base and 7 bases respectively, with 17 bases between them. Per the germline V gene, CDR1 is MGHRA and CDR2 is YSYEKL. This CDR3 is 16 amino acids long. CDR3 DNA: TGCGCCAGCAGCCAAGTCGGAGGTAGCGGCAGGAATGAGCAGTTCTTC. This translates into CASSQVGGSGRNEQFF.

The rearrangement links TRBV6-1 to TRBJ2-7; D possibly corresponds to TRBD1 (5 bases). Between the trimmed V and J ends, which lost 5 bases and 5 bases, there was a span of 16 bases. CDR1 is MNHNS and CDR2 is SASEGT in the germline V gene. This CDR3 has 14 amino acids. Here the CDR3 reads CASSPGVGANEQYF. CDR3 sequence (DNA): TGTGCCAGCAGTCCCGGCGTAGGGGCCAACGAGCAGTACTTC.

This clone has more than one count but fewer than ten. This chain links TRBV7-2 with TRBJ2-1; 13 bases match TRBD2. From germline, CDR1 is SGHTA and CDR2 FQGNSA. Trimming removed 5 bases from V and 5 bases from J; junction bases left unmatched: 9. CDR3 length equals 17 residues. CDR3 region: CASSPRGGLAGDNEQFF. The CDR3, as DNA: TGTGCCAGCAGCCCCAGAGGAGGACTAGCGGGAGACAATGAGCAGTTCTTC.

The chain has TRBV6-6 and TRBJ1-2; perhaps TRBD1 as D (5 bases). The germline V gene encodes CDR1 MNHNY and CDR2 SVGAGI (reference sequence). Trimming took 4 bases from V and 8 from J, leaving 14 bases between them. The CDR3 sequence is 13 residues long. The CDR3 coding sequence is TGTGCCAGCAGTTCACAGGACCAAGGGGGCTACACCTTC. Its protein product is CASSSQDQGGYTF.

This clone was picked up a small number of times. This chain uses TRBV4-2 with TRBJ1-2; 8 nucleotides line up with TRBD1. The CDR3 totals 15 residues. Trimming cost V 4 bases and J 8 bases; bases outside gene matches: 12. Germline V gene lookup returns CDR1 LGHNA and CDR2 YNFKEQ. CDR3 residues: CASSLRQGKMEGYTF. DNA for the CDR3: TGTGCCAGCAGCCTTAGACAGGGGAAGATGGAAGGCTACACCTTC.

The genes are TRBV2 and TRBJ2-1, with D tentatively TRBD2 (7 bases). The length of the CDR3 is 12 residues. With 9 bases removed from V and 10 bases from J, the gap between germline ends came to 16 bases. Germline V lookup: CDR1 SNHLY, CDR2 FYNNEI. The CDR3 protein is CARGGPNREQFF. In nucleotides, the CDR3 is TGTGCCAGGGGGGGGCCCAATAGGGAGCAGTTCTTC. Combining the CDR3 with reference TRBV2 and TRBJ2-1 gives the whole variable domain EPEVTQTPSHQVTQMGQEVILRCVPISNHLYFYWYRQILGQKVEFLVSFYNNEISEKSEIFDDQFSVERPDGSNFTLKIRSTKLEDSAMYFCARGGPNREQFFGPGTRLTVL.

V gene TRBV6-1 combines with J gene TRBJ2-3, with D perhaps matching TRBD2 (6 bases). Germline-derived CDR1 and CDR2 are MNHNS and SASEGT. V was pared by 2 bases and J by 11 bases, with 14 bases between. This CDR3 spans 13 amino acids. CDR3: CASSETPQEGQYF. In DNA, the CDR3 is TGTGCCAGCAGTGAAACCCCTCAGGAGGGGCAGTATTTT.

The chain joins TRBV18 to TRBJ1-1; D is ambiguous. V was cut by 2 bases and J by 0 bases, with 10 bases left in between. CDR3 size: 15 residues. Germline V gene lookup returns CDR1 KGHSH and CDR2 LQKENI. The CDR3 region is CASSPVAQMNTEAFF. DNA of the CDR3: TGTGCCAGCTCACCAGTTGCACAGATGAACACTGAAGCTTTCTTT.